This is a list of T cell receptor beta chains from one sample in a study of CD8+CD57+ T cells in acquired aplastic anemia. From the reads, TCRdb called clonotypes with MiXCR, one entry per CDR3 protein. The sample lists approximately 200,000 distinct CDR3 sequences, roughly 55% occurring once. The sequencing input was sorted CD4+, CD8+, or CD8+CD57+ T cells (not recorded which) from PBMCs. All receptors come from a human donor in good health. CDR3s include the opening cysteine and the closing phenylalanine or tryptophan. The D gene is left open where the match is weak. Size tells how often a clone was seen (once, few, many) or the class of an expanded clone, and some rows leave it out.

TRBV25-1	TRBJ1-3	-	-	CASSYGRSSGNTIYF	TGTGCCAGCAGTTATGGACGGAGCTCTGGAAACACCATATATTTT
TRBV12-5	TRBJ1-2	-	many	CASGFPWGGGLGDGYTF	TGTGCTAGTGGTTTCCCCTGGGGGGGTGGCCTTGGGGATGGCTACACCTTC
TRBV2	TRBJ2-3	TRBD1	-	CASSRQGTDTQYF	TGTGCCAGCAGCCGACAGGGTACAGATACGCAGTATTTT
TRBV19	TRBJ2-5	-	-	CASRSSLRGLQETQYF	TGTGCCAGTAGGTCCTCCTTGCGGGGTCTGCAAGAGACCCAGTACTTC
TRBV9	TRBJ2-5	-	many	CASSVVPGSAETQYF	TGTGCCAGCAGCGTAGTCCCAGGGTCGGCTGAGACCCAGTACTTC
TRBV4-2	TRBJ2-7	TRBD2	-	CASSQIGLAGQQYF	TGTGCCAGCAGCCAAATAGGACTAGCGGGGCAGCAGTACTTC
TRBV9	TRBJ2-1	-	many	CASSVVGSGRDEQFF	TGTGCCAGCAGCGTAGTGGGTAGTGGTCGAGACGAGCAGTTCTTC
TRBV25-1	TRBJ2-7	TRBD1	-	CASSPQPTGNEQYF	TGTGCCAGCAGTCCCCAGCCGACAGGGAACGAGCAGTACTTC
TRBV15	TRBJ2-1	TRBD2	-	CATLALAGGTYNEQFF	TGTGCCACCTTGGCACTAGCGGGAGGGACCTACAATGAGCAGTTCTTC
TRBV7-9	TRBJ1-5	-	many	CASSLGGYGQPQHF	TGTGCCAGCAGCTTAGGCGGATATGGTCAGCCCCAGCATTTT
TRBV19	TRBJ2-7	-	-	CASSMIRREVEQYF	TGTGCCAGTAGTATGATCCGTCGTGAGGTCGAGCAGTACTTC
TRBV7-2	TRBJ1-2	-	-	CASSLMVYGYTF	TGTGCCAGCAGCTTAATGGTCTATGGCTACACCTTC
TRBV11-1	TRBJ1-6	-	-	CASSLDHNSPLHF	TGTGCCAGCAGCTTGGACCATAATTCACCCCTCCACTTT
TRBV20-1	TRBJ2-3	-	-	CSALSTDTQYF	TGCAGTGCTTTAAGCACAGATACGCAGTATTTT
TRBV9	TRBJ1-2	-	-	CASSPSGNYGYTF	TGTGCCAGCAGCCCTAGCGGTAACTATGGCTACACCTTC
TRBV6-1	TRBJ2-7	TRBD2	-	CASSYSGGPKEQYF	TGTGCCAGCAGTTATTCGGGAGGGCCAAAAGAGCAGTACTTC
TRBV2	TRBJ1-2	TRBD1	-	CASSTGVDGYTF	TGTGCCAGCAGTACAGGGGTTGATGGCTACACCTTC
TRBV28	TRBJ2-1	TRBD2	-	CASSSTGTSGRNEQFF	TGTGCCAGCAGTTCGACCGGGACTAGCGGGAGGAATGAGCAGTTCTTC
TRBV27	TRBJ2-7	-	few	CASTAMTLGGPDEQYF	TGTGCCAGCACTGCCATGACGTTGGGGGGCCCGGACGAGCAGTACTTC
TRBV20-1	TRBJ2-7	-	once	CSARDPRTYAQYF	TGCAGTGCTAGAGATCCTAGAACCTACGCGCAGTACTTC
TRBV29-1	TRBJ1-2	TRBD1	-	CSVVMDRVNLVGYTF	TGCAGCGTTGTAATGGACAGGGTAAATTTGGTGGGCTACACCTTC
TRBV19	TRBJ1-2	-	-	CASNVGAAYFYGYTF	TGTGCCAGTAATGTGGGGGCCGCGTACTTCTATGGCTACACCTTC
TRBV20-1	TRBJ2-7	-	few	CSARDLGQGGQMGEQYF	TGCAGTGCTAGAGATTTAGGCCAGGGGGGCCAGATGGGCGAGCAGTACTTC
TRBV2	TRBJ2-6	-	-	CASREIHSGANVLTF	TGTGCCAGCAGGGAAATACACTCTGGGGCCAACGTCCTGACTTTC
TRBV12-3/TRBV12-4	TRBJ2-7	-	many	CASSSGHLEQYF	TGTGCCAGCAGTTCGGGACACCTCGAGCAGTACTTC
TRBV19	TRBJ1-3	-	-	CASSKRADSGNTIYF	TGTGCCAGTAGTAAGAGGGCGGACTCTGGAAACACCATATATTTT
TRBV14	TRBJ2-7	TRBD2	many	CASSQDPWTSGNYEQYF	TGTGCCAGCAGCCAAGATCCCTGGACTAGCGGTAACTACGAGCAGTACTTC
TRBV29-1	TRBJ2-7	-	few	CSVGDIGDYEQYF	TGCAGCGTCGGAGACATTGGGGACTACGAGCAGTACTTC
TRBV7-7	TRBJ2-3	-	few	CASSPLQITDTQYF	TGTGCTAGCAGCCCTTTACAGATCACAGATACGCAGTATTTT
TRBV15	TRBJ2-2	-	-	CATSENTGELFF	TGTGCCACCAGCGAGAACACCGGGGAGCTGTTTTTT
TRBV25-1	TRBJ2-5	TRBD1	-	CASSARDRGEETQYF	TGTGCCAGCAGTGCCAGGGACAGGGGGGAAGAGACCCAGTACTTC
TRBV7-9	TRBJ2-2	TRBD2	-	CASSLVTSGGWYGELFF	TGTGCCAGCAGCTTAGTTACTAGCGGGGGCTGGTACGGGGAGCTGTTTTTT
TRBV19	TRBJ1-1	-	-	CASKLDSEIPNTEAFF	TGTGCCAGTAAGTTGGACAGTGAGATCCCGAACACTGAAGCTTTCTTT
TRBV7-2	TRBJ2-1	-	-	CASSFQGYNEQFF	TGTGCCAGCAGCTTTCAGGGGTACAATGAGCAGTTCTTC
TRBV7-6	TRBJ1-1	-	-	CASSITLEDEAFF	TGTGCCAGCAGTATTACCCTTGAGGATGAAGCTTTCTTT
TRBV5-1	TRBJ2-1	TRBD2	once	CASSLGSSGSYSEQFF	TGCGCCAGCAGCTTGGGGTCTAGCGGGAGCTATAGTGAGCAGTTCTTC
TRBV10-2	TRBJ2-1	-	many	CASSDPPGPYNEQFF	TGCGCCAGCAGTGACCCACCGGGGCCCTACAATGAGCAGTTCTTC
TRBV20-1	TRBJ2-5	TRBD2	once	CSARTWTSGDQETQYF	TGCAGTGCTAGGACTTGGACTAGCGGGGACCAAGAGACCCAGTACTTC